The 19 T cell receptor beta chains presented below share a single source sample, sequenced in a study of T cell responses to AZD1222 COVID-19 vaccine. Some clones are missing from TCRdb's copy, which holds only in-frame ones; the method was immunoSEQ multiplex PCR. This table holds some 130,000 clones, approximately 92% found once. The source was peripheral blood, collected 28 days after the second AZD1222 dose. The receptor set was obtained from an adult who received the AZD1222 COVID-19 vaccine.

The rearrangement uses TRBV5-1 and TRBJ1-5; D may be TRBD1 (5 bases). V was trimmed by 0 bases and J by 2 bases, leaving 12 bases between them. The CDR3 is 16 amino acids. Germline CDR1 reads SGHRS; CDR2 reads YFSETQ. The CDR3 loop reads CASSLGPSGGNQPQHF. The CDR3 coding sequence is TGCGCCAGCAGCTTGGGGCCCTCGGGGGGCAATCAGCCCCAGCATTTT.

The chain joins TRBV5-1 to TRBJ2-5, with a possible D match to TRBD1 (5 bases). Germline CDR1 reads SGHRS; CDR2 reads YFSETQ. The CDR3 runs 15 residues. V was clipped by 0 bases and J by 5 bases, with 14 bases between them. The CDR3 loop is CASSLGGGYEETQYF. The CDR3 nucleotides read TGCGCCAGCAGCTTGGGGGGCGGTTACGAGGAGACCCAGTACTTC. The whole variable domain, remainder taken from reference TRBV5-1 and TRBJ2-5, is KAGVTQTPRYLIKTRGQQVTLSCSPISGHRSVSWYQQTPGQGLQFLFEYFSETQRNKGNFPGRFSGRQFSNSRSEMNVSTLELGDSALYLCASSLGGGYEETQYFGPGTRLLVL.

The chain combines TRBV4-1 with TRBJ1-1; 8 bases match TRBD1. The CDR3 has 13 residues. V lost 6 bases, J lost 4 bases, and 4 bases stayed unmatched. The germline V gene encodes CDR1 MGHRA and CDR2 YSYEKL. In DNA, the CDR3 is TGCGCCAGCAGTCATGACAGGGGCACTGAAGCTTTCTTT. It yields the protein CASSHDRGTEAFF.

J is TRBJ1-1 and V is TRBV19, with D unresolved. The V end was cut by 2 bases, the J end by 1 base, with 14 bases between. The CDR3 covers 16 residues. Germline V gives CDR1 LNHDA, CDR2 SQIVND (reference sequence). In DNA, the CDR3 is TGTGCCAGTAGTATATGGGCAGGAGATAAGAACACTGAAGCTTTCTTT. It translates to CASSIWAGDKNTEAFF.

The rearrangement joins TRBV4-1 to TRBJ1-5, with D unclear. Germline CDR1 and CDR2: MGHRA and YSYEKL. CDR3 length: 16 residues. Trimming shortened V by 1 base and J by 3 bases, and 13 bases separated the two germline ends. In nucleotides, the CDR3 is TGCGCCAGCAGCCAAGGCCGTTTCCAGGTCAATCAGCCCCAGCATTTT. Translated: CASSQGRFQVNQPQHF.

The chain joins TRBV5-4 to TRBJ1-2; weak D call: TRBD1 (5 bases). The CDR3 sequence is 14 residues long. Germline V gene lookup returns CDR1 SGHNT and CDR2 YYREEE (reference sequence). Trimming shortened V by 2 bases and J by 5 bases, and 13 bases separated the two germline ends. The CDR3 DNA follows: TGTGCCAGCAGCTTCCAGGGACCCCCATATGGCTACACCTTC. It is translated as CASSFQGPPYGYTF.

Concerning this clone: One junction end disagrees with the germline gene, perhaps due to a read error. The chain combines TRBV7-2 with TRBJ1-5; maybe TRBD1 (6 bases). The germline V gene encodes CDR1 SGHTA and CDR2 FQGNSA. CDR3 length: 13 residues. This chain's CDR3 is CASSLEYGYPGDF. The CDR3 nucleotides are TGTGCCAGCAGCTTAGAGTACGGGTACCCAGGGGATTTT.

The chain uses TRBV6-1 and TRBJ1-1; D is uncertain. CDR1 and CDR2 from the germline V gene are MNHNS and SASEGT. This CDR3 comprises 15 residues. Trimming removed 1 base from V and 1 base from J, with 10 bases in between. CDR3 DNA sequence: TGTGCCAGCAGTGAAGGGCGGCTGACGAACACTGAAGCTTTCTTT. Translating it yields CASSEGRLTNTEAFF.

The chain joins TRBV2 to TRBJ2-7; TRBD1 aligns across 7 bases. Germline V lookup: CDR1 SNHLY, CDR2 FYNNEI. Germline trimming cut 5 bases from V and 6 bases from J; bases unmatched to any gene: 10. The CDR3 length is 14 residues. Written as DNA, the CDR3 is TGTGCCAGCAGTTTACAGGGGTATCCCGGCGAGCAGTACTTC. It codes for CASSLQGYPGEQYF.

The CDR3 region is CASSLSGGELFF. The CDR3 DNA is TGTGCCAGCAGTTTATCAGGCGGGGAGCTGTTTTTT. The chain employs TRBV27 and TRBJ2-2; D is undetermined. CDR1 is MNHEY, CDR2 SMNVEV, per germline (reference sequence). The V end was cut by 0 bases, the J end by 7 bases, with 3 bases between. The CDR3 totals 12 residues.

The chain joins TRBV6-2 or TRBV6-3 to TRBJ1-1; TRBD1 aligns across 11 bases. The V gene's germline CDR1 is MNHEY and CDR2 SVGEGT. The CDR3 has 14 residues. After removal of 6 bases from V and 4 bases from J, the junction contained 4 bases not matched to a gene. CDR3 region: CASSKGQGVTEAFF. The CDR3 DNA reads as TGTGCCAGCAGCAAGGGACAGGGGGTCACTGAAGCTTTCTTT.

J is TRBJ1-1 and V is TRBV6-2 or TRBV6-3; D is unclear. Looked up from germline, CDR1 is MNHEY and CDR2 is SVGEGT. The V end lost 6 bases, the J end lost 3 bases, and 11 bases lay between the germline ends. This CDR3 contains 13 residues. CDR3 region: CASSLRTDTEAFF. The CDR3 DNA reads as TGTGCCAGCAGCCTACGGACGGACACTGAAGCTTTCTTT.

CDR3 DNA: TGTGCCAGCAGTTTAGTCTCGGGGTATGAAGCTTTCTTT. It codes for CASSLVSGYEAFF. V usage is TRBV12-3 or TRBV12-4 and J usage is TRBJ1-1; D ambiguous. V dropped 1 base and J dropped 7 bases, with 10 bases sitting between them. The CDR3 has 13 residues.

V usage is TRBV5-1 and J usage is TRBJ1-4; 9 bases line up with TRBD1. CDR1 is SGHRS and CDR2 is YFSETQ in the germline V gene. Trimming took 5 bases from V and 2 from J; bases not matched to a gene: 4. The CDR3 extends over 15 amino acids. The CDR3 coding sequence is TGCGCCAGCAGGACAGGGGGATCGACTAATGAAAAACTGTTTTTT. This encodes CASRTGGSTNEKLFF.

The CDR3 loop is CASSLWTGTEAFF. Here the CDR3 DNA reads TGTGCCAGCAGCCTATGGACAGGCACAGAAGCTTTCTTT. The chain links TRBV11-2 to TRBJ1-1; the match to TRBD1 covers 7 bases. This CDR3 has 13 residues. Germline-derived CDR1 and CDR2 are SGHAT and FQNNGV. Trimming cost V 5 bases and J 8 bases; bases outside gene matches: 8.

The V call is TRBV29-1, the J call TRBJ1-1, with TRBD1 as a possible D gene (5 bases). The CDR3 has 14 amino acids. Germline values: CDR1 SQVTM, CDR2 ANQGSEA. V was shortened by 2 bases and J by 0 bases, with 10 bases between the two germline ends. CDR3 region: CSVEKGAMNTEAFF. The CDR3 DNA reads TGCAGCGTTGAAAAAGGGGCCATGAACACTGAAGCTTTCTTT. Together with reference TRBV29-1 and TRBJ1-1, the CDR3 gives the full variable domain: SAVISQKPSRDICQRGTSLTIQCQVDSQVTMMFWYRQQPGQSLTLIATANQGSEATYESGFVIDKFPISRPNLTFSTLTVSNMSPEDSSIYLCSVEKGAMNTEAFFGQGTRLTVV.

The chain is built from TRBV11-3 and TRBJ2-7; 7 nucleotides line up with TRBD1. Germline V gives CDR1 SGHNT, CDR2 YENEEA. The CDR3 is 15 residues long. V lost 8 bases, J lost 0 bases, and 10 bases stayed unmatched. The CDR3 nucleotides are TGTGCCAGCTCCGCCGGGACAGCATTCTCCTACGAGCAGTACTTC. This translates into CASSAGTAFSYEQYF.

The rearrangement joins TRBV30 to TRBJ2-7, with 8 bases fitting TRBD2. Per germline, CDR1 GTSNPN and CDR2 SVGIG (reference sequence). Trimming removed 2 bases from V and 0 bases from J; junction bases left unmatched: 9. The CDR3 spans 16 residues. CDR3 amino acids: CAWSPGGGRSSYEQYF. DNA of the CDR3: TGTGCCTGGAGTCCCGGGGGGGGAAGAAGCTCCTACGAGCAGTACTTC.

V and J are TRBV2 and TRBJ2-7, with D possibly being TRBD1 (5 bases). Per germline, CDR1 SNHLY and CDR2 FYNNEI. The ends were cut back, 5 bases at V and 5 bases at J, with 13 bases in the middle. This CDR3 comprises 13 residues. In DNA form, the CDR3 reads TGTGCCAGCAGTCCTGACAGACGCGACGAGCAGTACTTC. Its protein is CASSPDRRDEQYF.